One sample yielded the 13 T cell receptor beta chains listed below, sequenced in a study of identifying expanded T cells in peripheral blood. Using immunoSEQ multiplex PCR, the repertoire was profiled, and TCRdb retains in-frame clones only, with some absent. The repertoire holds about 80,000 clones, with around 90% as singletons. Material: blood. The origin of the receptors is a person aged 18-70 years in good health.

The gene calls are TRBV27 and TRBJ2-7; TRBD1 agrees at 10 bases. CDR3 length equals 18 residues. Germline V CDR1 and CDR2: MNHEY, SMNVEV (reference sequence). Losses at the gene ends were 2 bases for V and 2 bases for J; bases not matched to a gene: 12. The CDR3: CASSLLSLGTGDPYEQYF. DNA for the CDR3: TGTGCCAGCAGTTTACTTTCCCTCGGGACAGGGGACCCCTACGAGCAGTACTTC.

The J gene is TRBJ1-2, the V gene TRBV5-6; D call uncertain. Trimming left V 4 bases short and J 1 base short, with 8 bases between. The CDR3 loop spans 13 amino acids. In germline, CDR1 is SGHDT, CDR2 YYEEEE. The CDR3 bases are TGTGCCAGCAGCGACTGGGTTAACTATGGCTACACCTTC. Translated, it gives CASSDWVNYGYTF.

J is TRBJ1-4 and V is TRBV6-1, with D unclear. V shed 4 bases and J shed 8 bases, with 8 bases lying between them. The CDR3 is 12 residues long. Germline CDR1 MNHNS, CDR2 SASEGT. The CDR3 DNA sequence: TGTGCCAGCAGTGGGGATAACGAAAAACTGTTTTTT. Translation: CASSGDNEKLFF.

The genes are TRBV7-6 and TRBJ2-3, with D possibly being TRBD2 (5 bases). V gave up 5 bases and J gave up 0 bases, with 9 bases separating them. Germline V gene data show CDR1 as SGHVS and CDR2 as FNYEAQ. The CDR3 runs to 14 residues. The CDR3 nucleotides read TGTGCCAGCAGCCGGACTCCCAGCACAGATACGCAGTATTTT. It encodes CASSRTPSTDTQYF.

This chain joins TRBV6-6 and TRBJ1-1, with TRBD1 identical over 8 bases. The J segment lost 11 bases and the V segment lost 7 bases, leaving 15 bases of the junction unmatched. CDR1 is MNHNY, CDR2 SVGAGI, per germline (reference sequence). This CDR3 has 14 residues. For the CDR3, the DNA is TGTGCCAGCACTACGGACAGGGTTGAACCGTTGGCTTTCTTT. Its translation is CASTTDRVEPLAFF.

This rearrangement joins TRBV5-1 to TRBJ1-2, with 8 bases matching TRBD1. CDR1 SGHRS and CDR2 YFSETQ come from the germline V gene. The CDR3 is 18 residues long. Trimming removed 5 bases from V and 3 bases from J; junction bases left unmatched: 18. The CDR3 is CASRKKGTGGSAHYGYTF. In DNA form, the CDR3 reads TGCGCCAGCAGGAAGAAAGGGACAGGAGGGTCGGCTCACTATGGCTACACCTTC.

CDR3 sequence reads: CASSKERGATDTQYF. Here the CDR3 DNA reads TGTGCCAGCTCAAAGGAGCGGGGAGCCACAGATACGCAGTATTTT. The J gene is TRBJ2-3, the V gene TRBV18; 7 bases line up with TRBD2. The CDR3 has 15 residues. V shed 5 bases, J shed 2 bases, and the junction held 7 bases outside the gene matches. Germline V gene lookup returns CDR1 KGHSH and CDR2 LQKENI.

The V call is TRBV5-1, the J call TRBJ1-5, with 10 nucleotides matching TRBD1. Germline V gives CDR1 SGHRS, CDR2 YFSETQ. Losses at the gene ends were 0 bases for V and 3 bases for J; bases not matched to a gene: 3. The CDR3 has 16 amino acids. The CDR3 DNA is TGCGCCAGCAGCTTGGAGGGACAGGGGAACAATCAGCCCCAGCATTTT. Protein product: CASSLEGQGNNQPQHF.

This chain joins TRBV7-9 and TRBJ2-5; D remains unclear. The CDR3 is 11 amino acids. CDR1 and CDR2 from the germline V gene are SEHNR and FQNEAQ (reference sequence). With 6 bases removed from V and 4 bases from J, the gap between germline ends came to 6 bases. In DNA form, the CDR3 reads TGTGCCAGCAGTCCGGGAGAGACCCAGTACTTC. Translation: CASSPGETQYF.

The chain has TRBV30 and TRBJ1-2, with a tentative D call TRBD1 (5 bases). CDR1 GTSNPN and CDR2 SVGIG come from the germline V gene (reference sequence). The V end was cut by 1 base, the J end by 2 bases, with 11 bases between. CDR3 size: 14 residues. CDR3 sequence: CAWSAPAGNYGYTF. Here the CDR3 DNA reads TGTGCCTGGAGTGCCCCGGCAGGGAACTATGGCTACACCTTC.

The chain uses TRBV7-8 and TRBJ1-1; possible D gene TRBD1, 6 bases. The germline V gene encodes CDR1 SGHVS and CDR2 FQNEAQ. The CDR3 has 13 amino acids. Trimming pared 6 bases from V and 6 bases from J, leaving 14 bases between. This chain's CDR3 is CASRMGGRPEAFF. Written as DNA, the CDR3 is TGTGCCAGCAGAATGGGGGGGCGCCCTGAAGCTTTCTTT. Full variable domain (remainder filled in from reference TRBV7-8 and TRBJ1-1): GAGVSQSPRYKVAKRGQDVALRCDPISGHVSLFWYQQALGQGPEFLTYFQNEAQLDKSGLPSDRFFAERPEGSVSTLKIQRTQQEDSAVYLCASRMGGRPEAFFGQGTRLTVV.

This clone has a single count. The J gene is TRBJ2-1, the V gene TRBV7-6; D is unclear. Germline V lookup: CDR1 SGHVS, CDR2 FNYEAQ. Trimming cost V 5 bases and J 3 bases, with 14 bases left between them. The CDR3 is 15 residues long. Written as DNA, the CDR3 is TGTGCCAGCAGCATGGCCTGGTCCGACTACAATGAGCAGTTCTTC. It is translated as CASSMAWSDYNEQFF.

The sample holds a few counts of this clone. The chain joins TRBV6-6 to TRBJ1-6, with a weak D call TRBD1 (6 bases). CDR3 length: 13 amino acids. V was shortened by 8 bases and J by 11 bases, with 16 bases between the two germline ends. Germline V gene data show CDR1 as MNHNY and CDR2 as SVGAGI (reference sequence). The CDR3 DNA sequence: TGTGCCAGCGGAGGATCTCAGGGGACACCCCTCCACTTT. Translating it yields CASGGSQGTPLHF.